This T cell receptor beta chain comes out of a study of cytomegalovirus exposure and HLA in healthy donors (dated by TCRdb to the late 2010s). About the full investigation: According to an earlier analysis of 587 of the donors, some 180 million T cells yielded some 110 million unique TCR beta sequences and 276 Gb of sequence data. A later genetic analysis used genome-wide SNP genotypes for about 65% of the roughly 670 donors, treating that subset as a discovery cohort. An early release covering over 500 HLA-typed donors comprised about 300 gigabases of sequencing data and around 85 million unique TCR sequences. To decide whether each TCR beta V gene segment behaved as functional or pseudogenic, an earlier analysis of some 600 of the donors relied on high-throughput TCR beta sequencing. Rather than using new phenotypic data, the later analysis identified candidate immune exposures from TCR beta sequences and from how often those sequences occurred across donors. To study patterns of TCR occurrence, a later analysis re-analyzed previously published TCR beta repertoires from 666 donors and added high-resolution HLA genotyping. Donor age, sex, ethnicity and CMV serostatus were compiled alongside the repertoire data. The aim of the study was to test whether cataloging public T cell receptors could identify signatures of past pathogen exposure. Because of strong linkage in the cohort, roughly five DR-DQ haplotypes were treated as single units for association and clustering. The number of donors typed differed by locus, with roughly 620-630 for A, B, C, DRB1 and DQB1, around 560 for DQA1, 606 for DPA1, and some 470 for DPB1. A separate validation cohort of roughly 130 different subjects was used in addition to the roughly 700-subject first cohort. Both class I and class II loci were covered by HLA typing, at four-digit resolution. The study used immunosequencing to profile the T cell repertoires of 670 or so subjects and linked those repertoires to cytomegalovirus serostatus. Every discovery cohort repertoire had been produced on one sequencing platform. The study combined high-throughput TCR immunosequencing, statistical association of individual TCRs with disease status, and machine learning to predict cytomegalovirus infection status. On average, 235,054 unique TCR beta nucleotide sequences were sequenced per donor among 398 genotyped donors of the cohort, with about 17% of those sequences being non-productive. Of the 300 to 450 genotyped donors, approximately 83% fell in the genetic ancestry cluster associated with self-reported Caucasian donors.

The paper as a whole reports these results and caveats: The presence/absence analyses assumed that sequencing depth was roughly uniform across donors, and that assumption may not be true. Because some donors lacked HLA typing at each locus, the association tests relied only on the typed subset. Linkage disequilibrium might explain the correlated functional status among segregating V segments, but an unknown experimental factor could not be excluded. According to a later analysis, most CMV-associated TCR beta chains appeared to be HLA-restricted, and the HLA associations seemed to be driven largely by CMV exposure. The study gave a list of 150 to 200 TCR beta chains associated with cytomegalovirus. Several of the top co-occurrence clusters appeared to be linked to parvovirus B19, influenza, CMV and Epstein-Barr virus, according to a later analysis. The authors suggested that the approach could potentially be generalized to other disease states and immunological phenotypes. In vitro tests confirmed that a few of the cytomegalovirus-associated TCR beta chains recognize cytomegalovirus antigens. This cohort had only TCR beta chains sequenced, and the lack of alpha or paired-chain data limited which features could be detected. Most TCR sequences were seen in very few donors, while some public TCRs were found in many individuals. An earlier analysis of 587 of the donors showed that most TCR beta V segments appeared in productive rearrangements either about 87% or about 30% of the time, which broadly matched IMGT annotations. A later analysis associated about 16,000 TCR beta sequences with specific HLA alleles at a false discovery rate of 0.05. A further reported finding was that TCR beta sequences accurately predicted the HLA-A and HLA-B alleles for most subjects in the first cohort. Immune exposure information for the cohort was limited to CMV serostatus. An association between a missense DCLRE1C variant and V-gene and J-gene trimming of TCR beta chains was found in a later genetic analysis and replicated in an independent cohort. When HLA alleles, especially DR and DQ, strongly co-occurred, TCR associations were difficult to assign to individual alleles. The classifier was reported to diagnose cytomegalovirus status with high specificity and sensitivity in both the original and validation cohorts. In a later analysis, the rate of TCR association differed among HLA loci, with DRB1 alleles having the most associated TCRs and HLA-C alleles having the fewest. Some IMGT-functional V segments, including TRBV6-2 and TRBV6-3, could not be distinguished by the 87-base-pair reads and were therefore excluded. A cluster of highly shared sequence variants was judged likely to represent a technical artifact of the sequencing pipeline. Over 15 rarely observed V segments, including chromosome 9 orphons, were excluded from the earlier analysis of about 610 of the donors because counts were too low. According to a later genetic analysis, donors in an Asian-associated ancestry cluster had fewer N-insertions in productive TCRs than the approximately 610-donor mean. In a later analysis, HLA-associated TCR beta chains showed more clonal expansion and lower generation probabilities than non-associated chains that were equally common.

The CDR3 holds 13 amino acids from the cysteine to the phenylalanine. Here the CDR3 DNA is all that survives: 39 bases in frame from base 1. The CDR1 and CDR2 encoded by the germline V gene are SGHRS and YFSETQ. V is clipped by 4 bases and J by 9 bases, and the sequence between their germline boundaries is 14 bases long. In total, fewer than 750 healthy bone marrow donors made up the cohort. At the time of sampling, every cohort member was nominally healthy, though immune exposures that went unrecorded were likely present. The donor tested CMV seronegative and was one of the 352 seronegative cohort members. A peripheral blood sample was collected from each donor, and TCR beta sequencing was performed on peripheral blood mononuclear cells. The Qiagen DNeasy Blood Extraction Kit was used to extract genomic DNA from the blood cell samples. Receptors were amplified or captured by the immunoSEQ multiplex PCR assay. For the multiplex PCR, a mixture combining 60 forward primers for TCR Vbeta segments and 13 reverse primers for TCR Jbeta segments was used. The CDR3 region of rearranged TCR beta genes was amplified from genomic DNA with a multiplex PCR assay. The Illumina HiSeq System was used to sequence the amplified TCR beta libraries as 87-base-pair reads. In the authors' own workflow: Across the 500 to 700 repertoires, a later analysis counted tens of millions of unique TCR beta chains, roughly 11 million of which were shared by at least two donors. Raw reads were error-corrected and collapsed into unique sequences with a nearest-neighbor algorithm that merged closely related sequences to remove PCR and sequencing errors. V, D and J gene segments were assigned by aligning CDR3 sequences to IMGT reference sequences. For a sequence to be retained, at least a six-nucleotide match to both a V gene segment and a J gene segment was required. A rearrangement counted as productive if the CDR3 had no stop codons and remained in frame with V and J, and every other rearrangement counted as non-productive. CDR3 was defined by IMGT convention, running from the second conserved V-encoded cysteine to the conserved J-encoded phenylalanine. The earlier analysis of approximately 500 of the donors excluded sequences that lacked an unambiguous match to a single V gene segment. In an earlier analysis of approximately 590 of the donors, a V segment was called functional when productive rearrangements were above 56.7%, and segregating when the standard deviation between donors exceeded 5%. A statistical classification framework was developed to diagnose cytomegalovirus status using the catalog of TCR beta chain sequences. In a later analysis, V and J genes were assigned by comparing TCR nucleotide sequences against IMGT/GENE-DB human TR gene sequences. Using the TCRdist pipeline, a later analysis assigned CDR3 sequences along with most-parsimonious VDJ recombination scenarios. In a later analysis, every TCR beta chain was defined by the combination of its CDR3 amino acid sequence and its V-gene family, and reads without a unique V-gene family were dropped. A later analysis removed 550 to 650 highly shared, low-generation-probability nucleotide sequences to deal with suspected cross-contamination and a sequencing artifact. In a later analysis, a clonal expansion index for each public chain was calculated from normalized within-repertoire ranks of inferred template counts. A later analysis computed generation probabilities with a VDJ recombination model fitted to out-of-frame rearrangements, and checked the results against IGoR. In a later analysis, TCR-TCR, TCR-HLA and TCR-CMV co-occurrence was scored with hypergeometric tests, and a repertoire-size bias correction was applied to TCR pairs. To estimate false discovery rates, a later analysis permuted the HLA or CMV assignments 20 times. In a later analysis, co-occurring TCRs were grouped with DBSCAN, and TCRdist sequence similarity was added when clustering was performed within HLA-allele-positive subsets. Repertoires with fewer than 30,000 or more than 120,000 public chains, plus five repertoires with anomalous nucleotide sharing, were excluded from co-occurrence clustering. Imported from immuneACCESS, the table was reduced by TCRdb to in-frame sequences with V and J called. These copies leave out some clones; in studies compared against another copy, an unresolved V gene accounts for under half, and the cause of the remainder is not known. For V, J and clone size, that table is used; D and trimming come from the DNA. For this sample there are some 190,000 clones; roughly 90% appear just once. Of the sample, approximately 0.31% falls within the top ten clones.

About this clone itself: Its cognate antigen has yet to be identified. Base qualities are not at hand, and no much larger clone is one base apart.

This clonotype was sampled from a woman aged 25 to 39 in good health and CMV-seronegative. Sample: PBMCs. The rearranged segments are TRBV5-1 and TRBJ2-1, with TRBD2 perhaps the D gene, on 7 matching bases. Here is the DNA: TGCGCCAGCAGCCAAGGGGGGGCCAGTGAGCAGTTCTTC. Its translation reads: CASSQGGASEQFF.